A selection of T cell receptor beta chains follows, all from one sample in a study of Graves' ophthalmopathy and Graves' hyperthyroidism. A single record per CDR3 protein comes from TCRdb applying MiXCR to the multiplex PCR reads. The repertoire has 1 million to 1.3 million distinct CDR3 sequences, about 38% of them found once; the top ten carry 11%. Sequencing was done on a sample of peripheral blood or thyroid tissue (not recorded which). The receptors here all came from an adult man with Graves' hyperthyroidism. Each CDR3 is given with its conserved first and last residue. Fields, in order: CDR3 protein, CDR3 DNA, J gene, V gene, clone size, D gene. A D gene is named only where the DNA matches it firmly. Rows give clone size only sometimes, using once, few, many, or a class for an expanded clone.

cdr3_aa: CASRRRGAYYGYTF; cdr3_nt: TGTGCCAGCCGACGACGGGGGGCGTACTATGGCTACACCTTC; j_call: TRBJ1-2; v_call: TRBV14; clone_size: many; d_call: -
cdr3_aa: CSARTGAGWWTNEKLFF; cdr3_nt: TGCAGTGCTAGAACTGGGGCAGGGTGGTGGACTAATGAAAAACTGTTTTTT; j_call: TRBJ1-4; v_call: TRBV20-1; clone_size: many; d_call: -
cdr3_aa: CASSMAGSGTEAFF; cdr3_nt: TGTGCCAGTAGTATGGCGGGGAGTGGCACTGAAGCTTTCTTT; j_call: TRBJ1-1; v_call: TRBV19; clone_size: many; d_call: -
cdr3_aa: CAISETAPPYEQYF; cdr3_nt: TGTGCCATCAGTGAGACAGCGCCTCCCTACGAGCAGTACTTC; j_call: TRBJ2-7; v_call: TRBV10-3; clone_size: many; d_call: -
cdr3_aa: CASSVGDRGAYEQYF; cdr3_nt: TGTGCCAGCAGCGTAGGGGACAGGGGAGCCTACGAGCAGTACTTC; j_call: TRBJ2-7; v_call: TRBV9; clone_size: many; d_call: TRBD1
cdr3_aa: CAWTGMNTEAFF; cdr3_nt: TGTGCCTGGACCGGGATGAACACTGAAGCTTTCTTT; j_call: TRBJ1-1; v_call: TRBV30; clone_size: once; d_call: -
cdr3_aa: CSASGDGKETQYF; cdr3_nt: TGCAGTGCTAGTGGGGACGGGAAAGAGACCCAGTACTTC; j_call: TRBJ2-5; v_call: TRBV20-1; clone_size: many; d_call: -
cdr3_aa: CSAPTDRQGYTF; cdr3_nt: TGCAGTGCTCCGACGGACAGACAAGGCTACACCTTC; j_call: TRBJ1-2; v_call: TRBV20-1; clone_size: many; d_call: -
cdr3_aa: CASSGDGNEKLFF; cdr3_nt: TGTGCCAGCAGCGGGGACGGTAATGAAAAACTGTTTTTT; j_call: TRBJ1-4; v_call: TRBV7-2; clone_size: many; d_call: -
cdr3_aa: CAIRLGQSEAFF; cdr3_nt: TGTGCCATCAGGTTGGGACAGAGTGAAGCTTTCTTT; j_call: TRBJ1-1; v_call: TRBV10-3; clone_size: -; d_call: TRBD1
cdr3_aa: CASSVRLDLEQYF; cdr3_nt: TGTGCCAGTAGTGTCCGACTAGATCTCGAGCAGTACTTC; j_call: TRBJ2-7; v_call: TRBV19; clone_size: many; d_call: -
cdr3_aa: CANLRGTGLDGYTF; cdr3_nt: TGTGCCAACTTGAGAGGGACAGGGCTTGATGGCTACACCTTC; j_call: TRBJ1-2; v_call: TRBV2; clone_size: many; d_call: TRBD1
cdr3_aa: CASSGQREQYF; cdr3_nt: TGTGCCAGCAGCGGCCAGCGCGAGCAGTACTTC; j_call: TRBJ2-7; v_call: TRBV2; clone_size: many; d_call: -
cdr3_aa: CASTVRGYYGYTF; cdr3_nt: TGTGCCAGCACCGTTCGGGGGTACTATGGCTACACCTTC; j_call: TRBJ1-2; v_call: TRBV19; clone_size: -; d_call: -
cdr3_aa: CASSVVVAGSYEQYF; cdr3_nt: TGTGCCAGCAGTGTTGTGGTGGCAGGGAGCTACGAGCAGTACTTC; j_call: TRBJ2-7; v_call: TRBV2; clone_size: many; d_call: -
cdr3_aa: CAWIMGLQIAFF; cdr3_nt: TGTGCCTGGATTATGGGACTTCAGATCGCTTTCTTT; j_call: TRBJ1-1; v_call: TRBV30; clone_size: -; d_call: -
cdr3_aa: CASSVEDREELFF; cdr3_nt: TGTGCCAGCAGTGTGGAGGACCGAGAGGAGCTGTTTTTT; j_call: TRBJ2-2; v_call: TRBV2; clone_size: many; d_call: -
cdr3_aa: CASSVASGENEKLFF; cdr3_nt: TGTGCCAGCAGCGTAGCCTCAGGGGAAAATGAAAAACTGTTTTTT; j_call: TRBJ1-4; v_call: TRBV9; clone_size: many; d_call: -
cdr3_aa: CASSLGHRGQYF; cdr3_nt: TGTGCCAGCAGCTTAGGGCACAGGGGTCAGTACTTC; j_call: TRBJ2-7; v_call: TRBV7-9; clone_size: -; d_call: TRBD1
cdr3_aa: CATRSVTYVQYF; cdr3_nt: TGTGCCACCAGGTCAGTGACCTACGTGCAGTACTTC; j_call: TRBJ2-7; v_call: TRBV10-3; clone_size: -; d_call: -
cdr3_aa: CAISESGGTGDEQYF; cdr3_nt: TGTGCCATCAGTGAGTCAGGAGGGACAGGGGACGAGCAGTACTTC; j_call: TRBJ2-7; v_call: TRBV10-3; clone_size: -; d_call: TRBD1
cdr3_aa: CAISYRPVPGNTIYF; cdr3_nt: TGTGCCATCAGTTACCGGCCGGTCCCTGGAAACACCATATATTTT; j_call: TRBJ1-3; v_call: TRBV10-3; clone_size: -; d_call: -
cdr3_aa: CASSEGAGVNTIYF; cdr3_nt: TGTGCCAGCAGCGAAGGGGCAGGAGTGAACACCATATATTTT; j_call: TRBJ1-3; v_call: TRBV9; clone_size: -; d_call: -
cdr3_aa: CASSFGPSGSRLTDTQYF; cdr3_nt: TGTGCCAGCAGCTTCGGTCCTAGCGGGAGTCGGCTAACAGATACGCAGTATTTT; j_call: TRBJ2-3; v_call: TRBV7-9; clone_size: -; d_call: TRBD2